The 19 T cell receptor beta chains below were found in one sample sequenced in a study of blood T cell repertoires in COVID-19. Sequencing was performed with immunoSEQ multiplex PCR; in TCRdb, only in-frame clones are kept and a portion is missing. The data show tens of thousands of clones, with 70% to 90% seen just once and under 15% held by the top ten. Sequenced input: peripheral blood. Receptors originate from a man older than 75 with acute or convalescent COVID-19.

This chain joins TRBV6-5 and TRBJ1-1, with D perhaps matching TRBD1 (5 bases). CDR1 is MNHEY and CDR2 is SVGAGI in the germline V gene. V was clipped by 8 bases and J by 3 bases, with 19 bases between them. This CDR3 has 15 residues. CDR3 sequence reads: CASCPTTRQYTEAFF. CDR3 DNA: TGTGCCAGCTGCCCGACGACCAGACAGTACACTGAAGCTTTCTTT.

This chain connects TRBV10-3 to TRBJ2-3, with a possible D match to TRBD2 (6 bases). The CDR3 totals 15 residues. V was pared by 5 bases and J by 2 bases, with 14 bases between. Germline CDR1 reads ENHRY; CDR2 reads SYGVKD. In DNA, the CDR3 is TGTGCCATCAGTCGAGGGGCGGGGTCCACAGATACGCAGTATTTT. It encodes CAISRGAGSTDTQYF.

The chain joins TRBV6-5 to TRBJ1-6; D call uncertain. The CDR3 extends over 15 amino acids. V lost 0 bases and J 8 bases, leaving 11 bases between the germline ends. Germline CDR1 MNHEY, CDR2 SVGAGI. CDR3 loop: CASSYSGSTHSPLHF. The CDR3 DNA reads TGTGCCAGCAGTTACTCGGGCAGCACCCATTCACCCCTCCACTTT.

The V gene is TRBV11-3, the J gene TRBJ2-5, with D uncertain. The CDR3 totals 13 residues. Trimming cost V 3 bases and J 1 base, with 6 bases left between them. Germline CDR1 SGHNT, CDR2 YENEEA. CDR3 amino acids: CASSFESQETQYF. The CDR3 DNA follows: TGTGCCAGCAGCTTTGAGAGCCAAGAGACCCAGTACTTC.

In this sample, this clone turned up a few times. The chain is built from TRBV7-9 and TRBJ1-6; no clear D gene. With 3 bases removed from V and 9 bases from J, the gap between germline ends came to 12 bases. This CDR3 has 14 residues. The germline gives CDR1 SEHNR, CDR2 FQNEAQ (reference sequence). The chain's CDR3 is CASSFEGIGSPLHF. In DNA, the CDR3 is TGTGCCAGCAGCTTTGAGGGTATAGGTTCACCCCTCCACTTT.

The chain recombines TRBV9 with TRBJ1-4; D ambiguous. This CDR3 is 15 amino acids long. Trimming took off 1 base at V and 0 bases at J, with 7 bases between the two ends. In germline, CDR1 is SGDLS, CDR2 YYNGEE. For the CDR3, the DNA is TGTGCCAGCAGCGTACGAGGAACAACTAATGAAAAACTGTTTTTT. Translation: CASSVRGTTNEKLFF.

The rearrangement uses TRBV3-1 (or the pseudogene TRBV3-2) and TRBJ2-7; D not resolved. Germline-derived CDR1 and CDR2 are LGHDT and YNNKEL (reference sequence). The V end lost 8 bases, the J end lost 6 bases, and 14 bases lay between the germline ends. The CDR3 runs to 12 residues. CDR3 loop: CASQRDLGEQYF. CDR3 DNA: TGTGCCAGCCAGCGCGATCTCGGCGAGCAGTACTTC.

The sample holds one count of this clone. V gene TRBV5-5 combines with J gene TRBJ2-5, with 8 bases fitting TRBD2. Trimming cost V 6 bases and J 2 bases; bases outside gene matches: 3. Looked up from germline, CDR1 is SGHKS and CDR2 is YYEKEE (reference sequence). The length of the CDR3 is 13 residues. CDR3 DNA: TGTGCCAGCAACGGGGGGGGGCAAGAGACCCAGTACTTC. Translated, it gives CASNGGGQETQYF.

The V gene is TRBV6-1, the J gene TRBJ1-6; the match to TRBD1 covers 9 bases. The V gene end was trimmed by 2 bases and the J gene end by 6 bases; junction bases not matched to a gene: 5. This CDR3 comprises 16 residues. The V gene's germline CDR1 is MNHNS and CDR2 SASEGT. This CDR3 is CASSEWKGQGNSPLHF. The CDR3 region has the DNA TGTGCCAGCAGTGAATGGAAGGGACAGGGTAATTCACCCCTCCACTTT.

CDR3 protein: CASSLRQGARNTEAFF. The CDR3 DNA follows: TGCGCCAGCAGCTTGCGACAGGGGGCGAGGAACACTGAAGCTTTCTTT. This chain uses TRBV5-1 with TRBJ1-1; 10 positions agree with TRBD1. The germline V gene encodes CDR1 SGHRS and CDR2 YFSETQ. After removal of 1 base from V and 1 base from J, the junction contained 4 bases not matched to a gene. The CDR3 sequence is 16 residues long.

The CDR3 is CASSQRTGSYGYTF. The CDR3 DNA sequence: TGTGCCAGCAGCCAGCGGACAGGATCATATGGCTACACCTTC. This chain joins TRBV3-1 (or the pseudogene TRBV3-2) and TRBJ1-2, with TRBD1 matching 7 bases. The CDR3 loop spans 14 amino acids. The V and J ends lost 3 bases and 5 bases, in that order; junction bases with no gene match: 6. Germline CDR1 LGHDT, CDR2 YNNKEL (reference sequence).

V usage is TRBV13 and J usage is TRBJ2-7; D unclear. This CDR3 has 14 amino acids. V lost 3 bases and J lost 5, with 14 bases in between. Germline V gene sequence: CDR1 PRHDT, CDR2 FYEKMQ (reference sequence). The CDR3 region is CASSLYVSQNEQYF. As DNA, the CDR3 is TGTGCCAGCAGCTTGTACGTTTCCCAGAACGAGCAGTACTTC.

The chain is built from TRBV5-4 and TRBJ1-1; 10 nucleotides align to TRBD1. CDR1 is SGHNT and CDR2 is YYREEE in the germline V gene (reference sequence). Trimming cost V 3 bases and J 10 bases; bases outside gene matches: 9. This CDR3 comprises 14 residues. CDR3: CASSSDRGRKTAFF. The CDR3 DNA reads TGTGCCAGCAGCTCCGACAGGGGGCGAAAGACAGCTTTCTTT.

The chain joins TRBV4-2 to TRBJ1-2, with a tentative D call TRBD1 (6 bases). CDR1 is LGHNA and CDR2 is YNFKEQ in the germline V gene. Trimming stripped 4 bases from V and 2 bases from J, with 17 bases between. The CDR3 consists of 16 residues. This CDR3 reads CASSLKIRTDNYGYTF. CDR3 in DNA: TGTGCCAGCAGCCTCAAAATTCGGACAGACAACTATGGCTACACCTTC.

The rearrangement uses TRBV3-1 (or the pseudogene TRBV3-2) and TRBJ1-4; D may be TRBD1 (5 bases). The CDR3 runs to 15 residues. Germline V gives CDR1 LGHDT, CDR2 YNNKEL (reference sequence). The V gene lost 1 base and the J gene lost 7 bases, with 13 bases spanning the gap. CDR3 in DNA: TGTGCCAGCAGCCAAGGTCGGGGGTTAGGTGAAAAACTGTTTTTT. This translates into CASSQGRGLGEKLFF.

The chain recombines TRBV5-1 with TRBJ2-7; 14 bases match TRBD2. V shed 2 bases and J 5 bases; nucleotides not matched to a gene: 9. The CDR3 has 17 amino acids. The germline V gene encodes CDR1 SGHRS and CDR2 YFSETQ. The CDR3 region is CASSFGLAGGALDEQYF. CDR3 DNA: TGCGCCAGCAGCTTCGGACTAGCGGGGGGCGCGCTGGACGAGCAGTACTTC. The full variable domain, with the rest looked up from reference TRBV5-1 and TRBJ2-7, is KAGVTQTPRYLIKTRGQQVTLSCSPISGHRSVSWYQQTPGQGLQFLFEYFSETQRNKGNFPGRFSGRQFSNSRSEMNVSTLELGDSALYLCASSFGLAGGALDEQYFGPGTRLTVT.

The sample holds a few counts of this clone. The V call is TRBV28, the J call TRBJ1-3, with D possibly matching TRBD1 (5 bases). The V gene's germline CDR1 is MDHEN and CDR2 SYDVKM. CDR3 length: 13 residues. Trimming stripped 2 bases from V and 3 bases from J, with 5 bases between. In DNA form, the CDR3 reads TGTGCCAGCAGTTTAACAGGTGGAAACACCATATATTTT. It encodes CASSLTGGNTIYF.

The gene calls are TRBV10-3 and TRBJ2-7; D gene uncertain. CDR1 ENHRY and CDR2 SYGVKD come from the germline V gene. The CDR3 totals 11 residues. Trimming stripped 5 bases from V and 2 bases from J, with 4 bases between. For the CDR3, the DNA is TGTGCCATCAGTTCCACCTACGAGCAGTACTTC. It encodes CAISSTYEQYF.

The gene calls are TRBV7-2 and TRBJ2-7, with 9 bases that match TRBD1. V lost 3 bases to trimming and J lost 0 bases; unmatched junction nucleotides: 15. This CDR3 comprises 19 residues. The germline CDR1 and CDR2 sequences are SGHTA and FQGNSA. DNA for the CDR3: TGTGCCAGCAGCTTCACCCGGGACAGGGCGGTCAGGAGCTCCTACGAGCAGTACTTC. This gives the protein CASSFTRDRAVRSSYEQYF.